The 21 T cell receptor beta chains reported below all come from one sample, sequenced in a study of cytomegalovirus exposure and HLA in healthy donors. 13 Jbeta primers and 60 Vbeta primers were used for the PCR. Some clones are missing from TCRdb's copy, which holds only in-frame ones; the method was immunoSEQ multiplex PCR. The sample lists about 140,000 clones; over 70% were seen once. What was sequenced was PBMCs. These receptors came from a male donor in good health and CMV-seronegative.

This clone was picked up a small number of times. The rearrangement joins TRBV28 to TRBJ1-4; no firm D call. V was cut by 5 bases and J by 4 bases, with 14 bases left in between. This CDR3 is 15 amino acids long. CDR1 and CDR2 (germline): MDHEN, SYDVKM. As DNA, the CDR3 is TGTGCCAGCAGTCCCGGACTGTTCAGTAATGAAAAACTGTTTTTT. Amino acid sequence: CASSPGLFSNEKLFF.

The gene calls are TRBV5-4 and TRBJ2-3; 10 bases fit TRBD2. The length of the CDR3 is 16 residues. Germline V gene data show CDR1 as SGHNT and CDR2 as YYREEE (reference sequence). The V gene end was trimmed by 6 bases and the J gene end by 0 bases; junction bases not matched to a gene: 7. The CDR3, as DNA: TGTGCCAGCACCCAAAAGCGGGGGGGCAGCACAGATACGCAGTATTTT. Its translation is CASTQKRGGSTDTQYF.

This rearrangement joins TRBV28 to TRBJ2-7; 11 nucleotides agree with TRBD2. V lost 7 bases, J lost 3 bases, and 2 bases stayed unmatched. Germline V gene data show CDR1 as MDHEN and CDR2 as SYDVKM. The CDR3 contains 13 residues. The CDR3 protein is CASTLAGGYEQYF. The CDR3 region has the DNA TGTGCCAGCACCCTAGCGGGGGGCTACGAGCAGTACTTC.

The rearrangement joins TRBV13 to TRBJ1-1, with a possible D match to TRBD1 (6 bases). From germline, CDR1 is PRHDT and CDR2 FYEKMQ (reference sequence). V lost 5 bases to trimming and J lost 1 base, with 14 bases between them. The CDR3 contains 15 residues. In DNA, the CDR3 is TGTGCCAGCAGCGGCTCAGGGGCAGGGAACACTGAAGCTTTCTTT. It yields the protein CASSGSGAGNTEAFF.

This chain uses TRBV9 with TRBJ1-2; 12 nucleotides match TRBD1. The CDR3 totals 14 residues. CDR1 and CDR2 (germline): SGDLS, YYNGEE. Trimming took 4 bases from V and 4 from J; bases not matched to a gene: 2. In DNA form, the CDR3 reads TGTGCCAGCAGCTCGGGACAGGGGGCCTATGGCTACACCTTC. This encodes CASSSGQGAYGYTF. The whole variable domain, filled in from reference TRBV9 and TRBJ1-2, reads DSGVTQTPKHLITATGQRVTLRCSPRSGDLSVYWYQQSLDQGLQFLIQYYNGEERAKGNILERFSAQQFPDLHSELNLSSLELGDSALYFCASSSGQGAYGYTFGSGTRLTVV.

The chain carries TRBV10-3 and TRBJ2-7, with D possibly TRBD1 on 6 matching bases. The CDR3 sequence is 14 residues long. The V end was cut by 5 bases, the J end by 2 bases, with 13 bases between. Germline lookup yields CDR1 ENHRY and CDR2 SYGVKD. The CDR3: CAISSSTGTYEQYF. For the CDR3, the DNA is TGTGCCATCAGTTCCTCGACAGGAACCTACGAGCAGTACTTC.

CDR3 nucleotides: TGTGCCATCAGTGTTGATAGCGAAGGCGAGCAGTACTTC. Residues: CAISVDSEGEQYF. The chain recombines TRBV10-3 with TRBJ2-5, with D tentatively TRBD2 (5 bases). The J call may not be correct, given that the DNA end is closer to TRBJ2-7. The CDR3 is 13 residues long. Germline CDR1 ENHRY, CDR2 SYGVKD.

This clone was counted a single time. The chain uses TRBV4-3 and TRBJ1-6; D possibly corresponds to TRBD1 (6 bases). V lost 4 bases and J lost 8, with 12 bases in between. The CDR3 contains 14 residues. Germline V CDR1 and CDR2: LGHNA, YSLEER. The CDR3 DNA is TGCGCCAGCAGCCCCGGACAGCCCCATTCACCCCTCCACTTT. This sequence encodes CASSPGQPHSPLHF.

The chain uses TRBV7-2 and TRBJ2-2; a possible D gene is TRBD1 (6 bases). Trimming took off 3 bases at V and 7 bases at J, with 12 bases between the two ends. Germline-derived CDR1 and CDR2 are SGHTA and FQGNSA. The CDR3 has 14 residues. The CDR3 coding sequence is TGTGCCAGCAGCTTTGCAGGGGATGGCGGGGAGCTGTTTTTT. Encoded protein: CASSFAGDGGELFF.

The rearrangement links TRBV30 to TRBJ1-6; D remains unclear. Germline V lookup: CDR1 GTSNPN, CDR2 SVGIG (reference sequence). The CDR3 is 15 amino acids. V was trimmed by 0 bases and J by 5 bases, leaving 11 bases between them. CDR3 sequence: CAWSVRAGNNSPLHF. DNA for the CDR3: TGTGCCTGGAGTGTACGCGCGGGAAATAATTCACCCCTCCACTTT.

The chain recombines TRBV4-1 with TRBJ2-7, with TRBD1 as a possible D gene (5 bases). Germline lookup yields CDR1 MGHRA and CDR2 YSYEKL. Trimming removed 3 bases from V and 6 bases from J, with 21 bases in between. This CDR3 comprises 16 residues. CDR3 nucleotide sequence: TGCGCCAGCAGCCATTCCACAGGTGAGATTACTTCCGAGCAGTACTTC. Residues: CASSHSTGEITSEQYF.

The chain carries TRBV7-8 and TRBJ1-5; D might be TRBD1 (6 bases). The CDR3 covers 15 residues. V was clipped by 2 bases and J by 4 bases, with 12 bases between them. The germline V gene has CDR1 SGHVS and CDR2 FQNEAQ. The chain's CDR3 is CASSLNAGDNQPQHF. CDR3 DNA: TGTGCCAGCAGCTTAAATGCAGGGGATAATCAGCCCCAGCATTTT.

To note about this clone: The missing conserved phenylalanine or tryptophan at the end of this CDR3 makes a read error likely. The chain has TRBV7-2 and TRBJ1-5; no definite D call. The CDR3 extends over 14 amino acids. In germline, CDR1 is SGHTA, CDR2 FQGNSA. V was trimmed by 5 bases and J by 5 bases, leaving 13 bases between them. For the CDR3, the DNA is TGTGCCAGCAGCCTCGGACGGGGTTATCAGCCCCAGCATCTT. Translating gives CASSLGRGYQPQHL.

This chain links TRBV28 with TRBJ1-2; a weak D match, TRBD1 (5 bases). Germline V gene data show CDR1 as MDHEN and CDR2 as SYDVKM. V lost 6 bases, J lost 6 bases, and 20 bases lay in between. The CDR3 totals 15 residues. The CDR3 reads CASSTASQGPHGYTF. Here the CDR3 DNA reads TGTGCCAGCAGCACGGCATCCCAGGGCCCGCATGGCTACACCTTC.

The rearrangement joins TRBV9 to TRBJ2-2; TRBD1 agrees at 7 bases. V dropped 3 bases and J dropped 0; count of bases not matched to a gene: 5. Per germline, CDR1 SGDLS and CDR2 YYNGEE. The length of the CDR3 is 16 residues. As DNA, the CDR3 is TGTGCCAGCAGCGACTCAGGGGGAGCGAACACCGGGGAGCTGTTTTTT. Translated: CASSDSGGANTGELFF.

This clone is judged medium-sized. This chain joins TRBV10-3 and TRBJ1-3, with D perhaps TRBD1 (5 bases). V dropped 6 bases and J dropped 0 bases, with 6 bases sitting between them. Germline V gene sequence: CDR1 ENHRY, CDR2 SYGVKD. CDR3 length: 13 residues. CDR3 nucleotides: TGTGCCATCAGAGACAGCTCTGGAAACACCATATATTTT. Translated, it gives CAIRDSSGNTIYF.

The V and J genes are TRBV4-3 and TRBJ2-5, with TRBD2 as a possible D gene (5 bases). V lost 0 bases, J lost 0 bases, and 8 bases lay in between. Looked up from germline, CDR1 is LGHNA and CDR2 is YSLEER. The CDR3 extends over 15 amino acids. CDR3 sequence (DNA): TGCGCCAGCAGCCAAGATAGAGGGTACCAAGAGACCCAGTACTTC. Residues: CASSQDRGYQETQYF.

The V gene is TRBV7-9, the J gene TRBJ2-1, with 9 bases matching TRBD2. The germline CDR1 and CDR2 sequences are SEHNR and FQNEAQ (reference sequence). This CDR3 region has 15 residues. J gave up 2 bases and V 7 bases, and 6 bases lay outside the gene matches. CDR3: CASTSRGGAYNEQFF. The CDR3 DNA is TGTGCCAGCACATCCCGCGGGGGGGCCTACAATGAGCAGTTCTTC.

This clone has just one count. The rearrangement links TRBV28 to TRBJ2-7; 8 bases are a match to TRBD2. The CDR3 is 13 amino acids. Germline V gene sequence: CDR1 MDHEN, CDR2 SYDVKM. Trimming cost V 5 bases and J 3 bases; bases outside gene matches: 3. CDR3 sequence (DNA): TGTGCCAGCAGTAGGCTAGCGGGCTACGAGCAGTACTTC. Translated: CASSRLAGYEQYF.

The chain links TRBV10-3 to TRBJ1-4; a possible D gene is TRBD1 (5 bases). Per germline, CDR1 ENHRY and CDR2 SYGVKD. V gave up 2 bases and J gave up 5 bases, with 6 bases separating them. The CDR3 is 13 residues long. The CDR3 DNA reads as TGTGCCATCAGTGAGGGGGGGAATGAAAAACTGTTTTTT. Its protein is CAISEGGNEKLFF.

The chain links TRBV6-5 to TRBJ1-2, with D possibly matching TRBD1 (6 bases). Germline V gene lookup returns CDR1 MNHEY and CDR2 SVGAGI. Trimming took off 7 bases at V and 5 bases at J, with 14 bases between the two ends. The CDR3 loop spans 13 amino acids. The CDR3 region has the DNA TGTGCCAGCACACCATTACAGGGATATGGCTACACCTTC. The encoded protein is CASTPLQGYGYTF.